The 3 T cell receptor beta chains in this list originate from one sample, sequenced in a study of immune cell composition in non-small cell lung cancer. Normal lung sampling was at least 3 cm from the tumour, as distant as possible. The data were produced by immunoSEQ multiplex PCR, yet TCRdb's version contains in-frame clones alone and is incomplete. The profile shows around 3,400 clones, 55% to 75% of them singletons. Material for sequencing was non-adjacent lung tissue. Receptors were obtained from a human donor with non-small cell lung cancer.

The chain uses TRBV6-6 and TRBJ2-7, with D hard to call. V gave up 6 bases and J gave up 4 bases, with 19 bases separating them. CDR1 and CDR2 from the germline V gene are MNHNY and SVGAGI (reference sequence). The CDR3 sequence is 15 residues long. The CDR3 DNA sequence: TGTGCCAGCAGCAGAGCCCAAGAACAGCTTTACGAGCAGTACTTC. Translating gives CASSRAQEQLYEQYF.

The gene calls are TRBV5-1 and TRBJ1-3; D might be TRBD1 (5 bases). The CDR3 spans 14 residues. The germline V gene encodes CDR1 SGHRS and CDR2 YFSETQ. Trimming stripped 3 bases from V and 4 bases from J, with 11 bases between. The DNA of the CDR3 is TGCGCCAGCAGCTCGGGCAGGGTGGGAAACACCATATATTTT. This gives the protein CASSSGRVGNTIYF.

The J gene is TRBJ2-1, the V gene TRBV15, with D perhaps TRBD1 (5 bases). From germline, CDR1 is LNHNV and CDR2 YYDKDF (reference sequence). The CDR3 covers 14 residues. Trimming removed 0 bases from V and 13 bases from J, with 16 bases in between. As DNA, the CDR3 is TGTGCCACCAGCAGAGATGACCCCGACCAGGGTCAGTTCTTC. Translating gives CATSRDDPDQGQFF.